This record concerns one T cell receptor beta chain sequence. CDR3 length: 15 residues. The ends lost 4 bases at V and 3 bases at J; junction bases unmatched: 6. Germline-derived CDR1 and CDR2 are SGHRS and YFSETQ. This specimen comes from a study of blood T cell repertoires in COVID-19. Study at large: Samples came from the United States, Italy and Spain, spanning acute and convalescent COVID-19.

Assay: immunoSEQ multiplex PCR; the TCRdb copy retains only in-frame clones and omits some. There are 150,000 to 200,000 clones in the sample; 83% occur only once, and about 8.3% lies in the top ten. The sample consisted of peripheral blood. This sequence joins TRBV5-1 and TRBJ2-1, with TRBD1 matching 8 bases. This TCR was recovered from a woman in her 70s with COVID-19, enrolled during active disease. The CDR3 DNA is TGCGCCAGCAGCCACGGACAGGGCTACTACAATGAGCAGTTCTTC. Translating gives CASSHGQGYYNEQFF. Looking up the rest from reference TRBV5-1 and TRBJ2-1 gives the full variable domain: KAGVTQTPRYLIKTRGQQVTLSCSPISGHRSVSWYQQTPGQGLQFLFEYFSETQRNKGNFPGRFSGRQFSNSRSEMNVSTLELGDSALYLCASSHGQGYYNEQFFGPGTRLTVL.